This is a list of T cell receptor beta chains from one sample in a study of cytomegalovirus exposure and HLA in healthy donors. Measured with immunoSEQ multiplex PCR; TCRdb has only the in-frame clones, and not every one. This sample has around 170,000 clones, with under 80% found just once. Sequencing was performed on PBMCs. Source of these receptors: a woman aged 25 to 45 in good health and CMV-seropositive. Both conserved end residues are part of each CDR3. D genes are given only for firm matches. A clone size is listed for some rows: how often the clone was seen (once, few, many), or a class if it is expanded.

>TRBD1|NA|TRBV7-9|TRBJ2-7
CASSLAAGQGAYEQYF
TGTGCCAGCAGCTTAGCAGCCGGACAGGGGGCCTACGAGCAGTACTTC
>TRBD1|NA|TRBV5-8|TRBJ2-7
CASSLLTGGIYEQYF
TGTGCCAGCAGCTTGTTGACAGGGGGTATATACGAGCAGTACTTC
>NA|NA|TRBV14|TRBJ1-2
CASSPAGYGYTF
TGTGCCAGCAGCCCCGCAGGCTATGGCTACACCTTC
>NA|NA|TRBV10-1|TRBJ2-3
CASSEVGRTDTQYF
TGCGCCAGCAGTGAGGTAGGGAGAACAGATACGCAGTATTTT
>TRBD2|NA|TRBV5-1|TRBJ2-7
CASSLAGGGEYEQYF
TGCGCCAGCAGCTTGGCCGGGGGAGGGGAATACGAGCAGTACTTC
>TRBD2|NA|TRBV6-1|TRBJ2-1
CASSEIRASGGYEQFF
TGTGCCAGCAGTGAAATTAGGGCTAGCGGGGGGTATGAGCAGTTCTTC
>NA|NA|TRBV28|TRBJ1-6
CASSLSTTGSSYNSPLHF
TGTGCCAGCAGTTTGTCCACTACAGGGAGCTCCTATAATTCACCCCTCCACTTT
>NA|once|TRBV10-2|TRBJ1-2
CASSGFRGSYGYTF
TGCGCCAGCAGTGGATTCCGGGGTTCCTATGGCTACACCTTC
>NA|NA|TRBV19|TRBJ2-5
CASSMARGETQYF
TGTGCCAGTAGTATGGCCCGAGGAGAGACCCAGTACTTC
>NA|NA|TRBV29-1|TRBJ2-7
CSVVKLERQVYEQYF
TGCAGCGTTGTAAAACTCGAGCGACAGGTCTACGAGCAGTACTTC
>TRBD2|once|TRBV7-9|TRBJ2-5
CASSSGGATQETQYF
TGTGCCAGCAGCTCGGGAGGGGCTACGCAAGAGACCCAGTACTTC
>NA|NA|TRBV23-1|TRBJ2-4
CASSHPTGKLAKNIQYF
TGCGCCAGCAGTCACCCAACCGGGAAACTAGCCAAAAACATTCAGTACTTC
>NA|NA|TRBV7-3|TRBJ1-3
CASSLRFGNTIYF
TGTGCCAGCAGCTTACGGTTTGGAAACACCATATATTTT
>NA|NA|TRBV5-4|TRBJ2-5
CASSLYILQETQYF
TGTGCCAGCAGCTTGTACATTCTCCAAGAGACCCAGTACTTC
>NA|NA|TRBV6-6|TRBJ1-5
CASSYDRPNQPQHF
TGTGCCAGCAGTTACGACAGGCCGAATCAGCCCCAGCATTTT
>TRBD2|NA|TRBV18|TRBJ2-7
CASSLHPGGDEQYF
TGTGCCAGCTCACTCCACCCGGGGGGGGACGAGCAGTACTTC
>NA|few|TRBV13|TRBJ2-3
CASSSGATDTQYF
TGTGCCAGCAGCTCTGGGGCCACAGATACGCAGTATTTT
>NA|NA|TRBV9|TRBJ2-2
CASSPRLGSTGELFF
TGTGCCAGCAGCCCCCGACTAGGGAGCACCGGGGAGCTGTTTTTT
>NA|NA|TRBV5-1|TRBJ2-1
CASSISGNEQFF
TGCGCCAGCAGCATCTCGGGGAATGAGCAGTTCTTC
>NA|NA|TRBV9|TRBJ2-1
CASSRRQEGFYNEQFF
TGTGCCAGCAGCCGCCGGCAGGAGGGCTTCTACAATGAGCAGTTCTTC
>TRBD1|NA|TRBV7-2|TRBJ2-7
CASSLRTGDSGGEQYF
TGTGCCAGCAGCTTAAGGACAGGGGATTCAGGGGGCGAGCAGTACTTC
>NA|NA|TRBV5-4|TRBJ1-6
CASSSARRGGSNSPLHF
TGTGCCAGCAGCTCTGCGCGGAGGGGAGGTTCAAATTCACCCCTCCACTTT
>NA|NA|TRBV28|TRBJ1-6
CASSFRGSPLHF
TGTGCCAGCAGTTTTCGAGGTTCACCCCTCCACTTT
>TRBD2|NA|TRBV2|TRBJ2-7
CASSVPVGGGASEQYF
TGTGCCAGCAGTGTTCCAGTGGGCGGGGGGGCCTCCGAGCAGTACTTC